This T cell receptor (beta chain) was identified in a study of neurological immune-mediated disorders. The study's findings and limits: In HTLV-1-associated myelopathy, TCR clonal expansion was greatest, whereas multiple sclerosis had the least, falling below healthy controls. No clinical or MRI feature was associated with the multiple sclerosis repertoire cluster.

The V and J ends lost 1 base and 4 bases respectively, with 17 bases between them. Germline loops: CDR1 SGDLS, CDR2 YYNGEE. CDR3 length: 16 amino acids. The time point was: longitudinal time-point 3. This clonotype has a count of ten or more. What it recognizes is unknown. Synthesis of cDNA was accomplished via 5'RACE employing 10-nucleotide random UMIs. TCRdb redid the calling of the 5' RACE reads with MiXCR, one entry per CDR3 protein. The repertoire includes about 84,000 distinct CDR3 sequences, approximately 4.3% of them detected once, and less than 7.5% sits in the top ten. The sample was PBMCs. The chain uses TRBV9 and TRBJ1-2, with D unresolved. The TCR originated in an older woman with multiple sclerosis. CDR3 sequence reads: CASSVFDATSTYGYTF. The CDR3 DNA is TGTGCCAGCAGCGTATTCGATGCTACCTCCACCTATGGCTACACCTTC.